The 20 T cell receptor beta chains given below trace back to one sample, sequenced in a study of T cell repertoires in aging, cancer and after chemotherapy. The template was genomic DNA from peripheral blood, not RNA. A mixed TRB-A/B primer pool amplified rearranged TRB by multiplex touch-down PCR. TCRdb recomputed calls from the multiplex PCR reads with MiXCR, one row per CDR3 protein. The sample has roughly 3,500 distinct CDR3 sequences, approximately 20% seen once. What was sequenced was blood. The receptor source for this set is a human donor with a blood cancer.

This clonotype was observed a single time. The chain joins TRBV11-3 to TRBJ1-4; TRBD1 agrees at 8 bases. The V gene's germline CDR1 is SGHNT and CDR2 YENEEA. The junction had 4 bases not matched to a gene; V was cut back by 3 bases and J by 7 bases. There are 14 residues in the CDR3. CDR3 DNA: TGTGCCAGCAGCTTGCAGGGGGCAGCTGAAAAACTGTTTTTT. Amino acids: CASSLQGAAEKLFF.

By share of the sample, this clonotype is medium-sized (0.01 to 0.1%). The V and J genes are TRBV19 and TRBJ2-7; 11 bases fit TRBD1. The J segment lost 4 bases and the V segment lost 5 bases, leaving 7 bases of the junction unmatched. CDR1 is LNHDA, CDR2 SQIVND, per germline (reference sequence). This CDR3 has 15 amino acids. The CDR3 DNA reads TGTGCCAGTAGTCTGGACAGGGGGCTCACGTACGAGCAGTACTTC. Its protein product is CASSLDRGLTYEQYF.

The V gene is TRBV6-5, the J gene TRBJ2-3; TRBD2 matches 11 bases. This CDR3 is 15 amino acids long. Germline CDR1 is MNHEY and CDR2 is SVGAGI. V lost 5 bases, J lost 6 bases, and 7 bases stayed unmatched. In DNA form, the CDR3 reads TGTGCCAGCAGTGAAGGGACTAGCGGAACGGATACGCAGTATTTT. It specifies CASSEGTSGTDTQYF.

This clonotype is termed large. The chain employs TRBV29-1 and TRBJ1-2, with 10 bases identical to TRBD1. In germline, CDR1 is SQVTM, CDR2 ANQGSEA. V gave up 3 bases and J gave up 8 bases; unmatched junction bases: 6. The CDR3 spans 13 residues. The CDR3 bases are TGCAGCGTTGATAGGGACAGGGGAGGCGGCTACACCTTC. It yields the protein CSVDRDRGGGYTF.

Judged by abundance, this clonotype is medium-sized. The chain has TRBV18 and TRBJ2-3, with D perhaps matching TRBD2 (5 bases). The V gene lost 2 bases and the J gene lost 2 bases, with 14 bases spanning the gap. Germline V gene data show CDR1 as KGHSH and CDR2 as LQKENI. The CDR3 spans 16 residues. The CDR3 sequence: CASSPFGGRVTDTQYF. The DNA of the CDR3 is TGTGCCAGCTCACCATTTGGCGGGCGGGTCACAGATACGCAGTATTTT.

This clonotype is labeled as medium-sized. The CDR3 sequence is CASSPTDRANTEAFF. The CDR3 nucleotides read TGTGCCAGCTCACCAACGGACAGGGCAAACACTGAAGCTTTCTTT. The chain recombines TRBV18 with TRBJ1-1; 8 bases are a match to TRBD1. This CDR3 has 15 amino acids. Germline V gene sequence: CDR1 KGHSH, CDR2 LQKENI. Germline trimming cut 2 bases from V and 2 bases from J; bases unmatched to any gene: 4.

J is TRBJ2-2 and V is TRBV29-1, with a tentative D call TRBD1 (6 bases). The CDR3 totals 13 residues. V gave up 6 bases and J gave up 4 bases, with 12 bases separating them. Germline CDR1 and CDR2: SQVTM and ANQGSEA. The CDR3 nucleotides read TGCAGCGTGCTGGGGGCGGGCACCGGGGAGCTGTTTTTT. Protein product: CSVLGAGTGELFF.

In this sample, this clonotype is medium-sized. The chain couples TRBV20-1 to TRBJ2-7; D possibly corresponds to TRBD1 (6 bases). The CDR3 length is 13 residues. V was clipped by 7 bases and J by 0 bases, with 13 bases between them. Germline CDR1 and CDR2: DFQATT and SNEGSKA (reference sequence). CDR3 DNA sequence: TGCAGTGGGATCGGGACAAGCTCCTACGAGCAGTACTTC. Residues: CSGIGTSSYEQYF.

Within the sample, this clonotype is medium-sized (0.01 to 0.1%). The gene calls are TRBV7-6 and TRBJ2-5; 9 bases are a match to TRBD1. CDR1 and CDR2 (germline): SGHVS, FNYEAQ. V was pared by 2 bases and J by 1 base, with 11 bases of the junction left unmatched. The CDR3 contains 18 residues. CDR3 protein: CASSLSYGTGYLQETQYF. The DNA for the CDR3 is TGTGCCAGCAGCTTATCGTATGGGACAGGGTACCTCCAAGAGACCCAGTACTTC.

By sample share, this clonotype is medium-sized (0.01 to 0.1%). This chain uses TRBV18 with TRBJ2-1; the match to TRBD2 covers 10 bases. In germline, CDR1 is KGHSH, CDR2 LQKENI. J gave up 7 bases and V 1 base, and 10 bases lay outside the gene matches. The CDR3 runs to 17 residues. CDR3 DNA: TGTGCCAGCTCACCACAGGCTAGCGGGAGTTTCGGTAATGAGCAGTTCTTC. This encodes CASSPQASGSFGNEQFF.

As concerns this clonotype: This may be a read error, as it is one base from a much larger clone. This chain joins TRBV6-1 and TRBJ2-7; possibly TRBD2 for D (5 bases). V lost 4 bases and J lost 3, with 16 bases in between. The CDR3 runs 15 residues. Per germline, CDR1 MNHNS and CDR2 SASEGT. CDR3 in DNA: TGTGCCAGCAGTGGGGAGACAACGATAGGCTACGAGCAGTACTTC. As protein: CASSGETTIGYEQYF.

The gene calls are TRBV7-9 and TRBJ1-5; D gene unclear. V lost 1 base, J lost 0 bases, and 4 bases lay in between. The CDR3 is made up of 14 amino acids. Germline V lookup: CDR1 SEHNR, CDR2 FQNEAQ (reference sequence). CDR3 sequence reads: CASSLDSSNQPQHF. The CDR3 DNA is TGTGCCAGCAGCTTAGACAGTAGCAATCAGCCCCAGCATTTT. Full variable domain (rest looked up from reference TRBV7-9 and TRBJ1-5): DTGVSQNPRHKITKRGQNVTFRCDPISEHNRLYWYRQTLGQGPEFLTYFQNEAQLEKSRLLSDRFSAERPKGSFSTLEIQRTEQGDSAMYLCASSLDSSNQPQHFGDGTRLSIL.

The table lists this clonotype with a few counts. The chain couples TRBV20-1 to TRBJ2-2, with D possibly TRBD2 on 6 matching bases. The V and J ends lost 3 bases and 6 bases respectively, with 20 bases between them. The germline V gene has CDR1 DFQATT and CDR2 SNEGSKA (reference sequence). The CDR3 contains 16 residues. CDR3 sequence (DNA): TGCAGTGCTAGTGGGGGACCGGGACTTCTTTCCGGGGAGCTGTTTTTT. It is translated as CSASGGPGLLSGELFF.

Judged by abundance, this clonotype is medium-sized. The chain uses TRBV5-6 and TRBJ2-1; TRBD1 matches at 7 bases. The CDR3 length is 13 residues. Germline assignment: CDR1 SGHDT and CDR2 YYEEEE. Trimming removed 3 bases from V and 6 bases from J; junction bases left unmatched: 3. This CDR3 reads CASSWGTVNEQFF. CDR3 coding DNA: TGTGCCAGCAGCTGGGGGACAGTCAATGAGCAGTTCTTC.

Comment on this clonotype: Since a much larger clone is just one base distant, this may be a read error. V is TRBV27 and J is TRBJ2-3; possible D gene TRBD1, 5 bases. V lost 4 bases, J lost 2 bases, and 19 bases lay in between. The CDR3 has 17 amino acids. The germline V gene encodes CDR1 MNHEY and CDR2 SMNVEV (reference sequence). The CDR3 DNA follows: TGTGCCAGCAGTTCTTACCTCCCAGGGTACAACACAGATACGCAGTATTTT. Protein sequence: CASSSYLPGYNTDTQYF.

This clonotype is termed medium-sized. V gene TRBV6-5 combines with J gene TRBJ2-7; unclear D gene. The CDR3 totals 14 residues. In germline, CDR1 is MNHEY, CDR2 SVGAGI. Trimming shortened V by 7 bases and J by 3 bases, and 16 bases separated the two germline ends. The CDR3 loop is CASNMLGRDYEQYF. Written as DNA, the CDR3 is TGTGCCAGCAACATGTTGGGTAGGGACTACGAGCAGTACTTC.

By share, this clonotype counts as medium-sized. The rearrangement links TRBV6-5 to TRBJ2-3, with D unresolved. Germline V gene data show CDR1 as MNHEY and CDR2 as SVGAGI. The ends were cut back, 2 bases at V and 3 bases at J, with 12 bases in the middle. This CDR3 contains 15 residues. The CDR3 loop is CASSYSLLLTDTQYF. The CDR3 DNA reads TGTGCCAGCAGTTACAGCCTGCTACTTACAGATACGCAGTATTTT.

This clonotype turned up a few times. The V gene is TRBV4-2, the J gene TRBJ2-3; D not certain. The CDR3 spans 16 residues. Between the trimmed V and J ends, which lost 1 base and 1 base, there was a span of 12 bases. Germline values: CDR1 LGHNA, CDR2 YNFKEQ. The CDR3 DNA reads TGTGCCAGCAGCCAAGTCGTACCAATACGCACAGATACGCAGTATTTT. This codes for CASSQVVPIRTDTQYF.

By share of the sample, this clonotype is medium-sized (0.01 to 0.1%). The chain uses TRBV5-5 and TRBJ1-2; D is perhaps TRBD1 (6 bases). V was pared by 4 bases and J by 12 bases, with 13 bases between. CDR3 size: 11 residues. Germline V lookup: CDR1 SGHKS, CDR2 YYEKEE (reference sequence). The chain's CDR3 is CASSTDRRDTF. In DNA, the CDR3 is TGTGCCAGCAGCACCGACAGGCGGGACACCTTC. The complete variable domain, with remaining parts taken from reference TRBV5-5 and TRBJ1-2, reads DAGVTQSPTHLIKTRGQQVTLRCSPISGHKSVSWYQQVLGQGPQFIFQYYEKEERGRGNFPDRFSARQFPNYSSELNVNALLLGDSALYLCASSTDRRDTFGSGTRLTVV.

Comment on this clonotype: This may be a read error: a much more frequent sequence differs by one nucleotide. This sequence joins TRBV11-3 and TRBJ2-7, with 15 bases fitting TRBD2. The CDR3 is made up of 17 amino acids. The germline V gene encodes CDR1 SGHNT and CDR2 YENEEA. CDR3 bases: TGTACCAGCAGCTCTTACCGGACTAGCGGGGGGGGGTACGAGCAGTACTTC. It specifies CTSSSYRTSGGGYEQYF.